Sequencing of this TCR beta chain was carried out in a study of TIL therapy for anti-PD-1-resistant metastatic lung cancer. Study-level information: Tumors had a median PD-L1 proportion score of approximately 5.5%.

Sequencing used immunoSEQ v3. Libraries were sequenced to 2.2 million or so read pairs (survey) or roughly 4.5-6.5 million (deep). This table comes from immunoSEQ multiplex PCR, and its TCRdb copy is limited to in-frame clones, with some not included. This sample yields tens of thousands of clones, of which 86% are seen a single time; 4.5% to 6% belongs to the top ten. Time point in this sample: pre-treatment sample, taken before nivolumab and TIL therapy. Stage 4 NSCLC adults joined between late 2017 and January 2020. Germline CDR1 and CDR2: SEHNR and FQNEAQ (reference sequence). The CDR3 spans 14 residues. V shed 5 bases and J shed 3 bases, with 14 bases lying between them.

The input for sequencing was blood, taken at baseline. The TCR originated in a person aged 25-85 years with non-small cell lung cancer. V gene TRBV7-9 combines with J gene TRBJ2-7; D is unclear. CDR3 sequence reads: CASSPGRSNYEQYF. CDR3 DNA: TGTGCCAGCAGCCCTGGACGGTCCAACTACGAGCAGTACTTC.